This TCR beta chain was captured by sequencing in a study of CD8+ T cells in alopecia areata. cDNA reverse transcribed from extracted RNA served as the sequencing template. The table came from immunoSEQ multiplex PCR; TCRdb's copy has only in-frame clones and leaves some out. The table has over 150,000 clones, roughly 53% seen once. In this sample, this clone turned up a few times. V was pared by 1 base and J by 8 bases, with 11 bases between. This CDR3 region has 12 residues. Germline-derived CDR1 and CDR2 are SQVTM and ANQGSEA. Treatment given: oral pan-JAK inhibitor, 5-10 mg twice daily. Sorting of PBMCs yielded the CD4+ and CD8+ T cells.

The receptor's source is a human donor with alopecia areata. V is TRBV29-1 and J is TRBJ1-2; D remains unclear. Here the sequenced sample was CD8+ T cells sorted from blood, taken at week 24, from a patient treated with tofacitinib. The CDR3 region has the DNA TGCAGCGTTGAAGCGGGTGTACTCGGCTACACCTTC. Translation: CSVEAGVLGYTF.